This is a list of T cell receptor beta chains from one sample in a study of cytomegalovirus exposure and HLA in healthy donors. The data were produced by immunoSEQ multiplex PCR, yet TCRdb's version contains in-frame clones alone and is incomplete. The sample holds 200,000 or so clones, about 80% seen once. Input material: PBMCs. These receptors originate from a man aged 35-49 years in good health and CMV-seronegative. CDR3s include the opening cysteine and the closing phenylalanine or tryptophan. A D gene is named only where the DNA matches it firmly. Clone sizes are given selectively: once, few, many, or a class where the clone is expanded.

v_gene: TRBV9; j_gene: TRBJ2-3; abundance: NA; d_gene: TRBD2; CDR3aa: CASSFTSGVTDTQYF; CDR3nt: TGTGCCAGCAGCTTTACTAGCGGGGTTACAGATACGCAGTATTTT
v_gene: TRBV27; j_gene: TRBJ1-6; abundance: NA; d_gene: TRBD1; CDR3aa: CASGDRSSPLHF; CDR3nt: TGTGCCTCCGGGGACAGGAGTTCACCCCTCCACTTT
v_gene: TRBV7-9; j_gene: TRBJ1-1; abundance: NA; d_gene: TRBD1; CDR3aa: CASSHYRGLSAEAFF; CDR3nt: TGTGCCAGCAGCCACTACAGGGGGCTTTCGGCTGAAGCTTTCTTT
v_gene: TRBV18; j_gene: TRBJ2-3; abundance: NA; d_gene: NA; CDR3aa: CASSPSGGYTQYF; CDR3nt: TGTGCCAGCTCACCAAGTGGAGGGTATACGCAGTATTTT
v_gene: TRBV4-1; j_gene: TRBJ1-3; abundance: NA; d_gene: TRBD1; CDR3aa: CASSLPGQGPRSGNTIYF; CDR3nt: TGCGCCAGCAGCCTTCCGGGACAGGGGCCTCGCTCTGGAAACACCATATATTTT
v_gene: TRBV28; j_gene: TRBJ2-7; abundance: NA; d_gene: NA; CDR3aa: CASSPDGLILSGEQYF; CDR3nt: TGTGCCAGCAGCCCAGACGGACTAATCCTCTCGGGGGAGCAGTACTTC
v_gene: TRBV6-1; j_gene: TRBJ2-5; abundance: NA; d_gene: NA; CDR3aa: CASGRSVGGETQYF; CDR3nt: TGTGCCAGCGGAAGGAGTGTGGGGGGAGAGACCCAGTACTTC
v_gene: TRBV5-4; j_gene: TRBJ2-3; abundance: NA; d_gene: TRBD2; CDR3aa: CASSTKLAGPDTQYF; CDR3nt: TGTGCCAGCAGCACGAAACTAGCGGGTCCAGATACGCAGTATTTT
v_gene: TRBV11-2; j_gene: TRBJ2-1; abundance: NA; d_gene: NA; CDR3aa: CASSLDGGGSNNEQFF; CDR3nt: TGTGCCAGCAGCTTAGATGGGGGCGGGAGTAACAATGAGCAGTTCTTC
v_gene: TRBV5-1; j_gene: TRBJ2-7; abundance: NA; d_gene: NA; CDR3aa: CASSFGGYEQYF; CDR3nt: TGCGCCAGCAGCTTTGGGGGGTACGAGCAGTACTTC
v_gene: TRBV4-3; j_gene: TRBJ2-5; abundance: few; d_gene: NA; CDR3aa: CASSQGPRETQYF; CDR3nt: TGCGCCAGCAGCCAAGGTCCTCGGGAGACCCAGTACTTC
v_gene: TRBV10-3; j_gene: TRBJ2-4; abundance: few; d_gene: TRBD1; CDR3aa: CAISEPGQGANIQYF; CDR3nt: TGTGCCATCAGTGAGCCGGGACAGGGGGCGAACATTCAGTACTTC
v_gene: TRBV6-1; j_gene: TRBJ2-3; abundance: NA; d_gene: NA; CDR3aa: CASSGDTDTQYF; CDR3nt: TGTGCCAGCAGTGGAGACACAGATACGCAGTATTTT
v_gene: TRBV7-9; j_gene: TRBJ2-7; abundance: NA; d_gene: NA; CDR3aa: CASSFVGGNYEQYF; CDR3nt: TGTGCCAGCAGCTTCGTAGGGGGTAACTACGAGCAGTACTTC
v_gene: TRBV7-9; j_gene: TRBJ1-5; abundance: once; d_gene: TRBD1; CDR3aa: CSSSAAGTGGSSNQPQHF; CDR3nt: TGTTCCAGCAGCGCCGCGGGAACAGGGGGCTCGAGCAATCAGCCCCAGCATTTT
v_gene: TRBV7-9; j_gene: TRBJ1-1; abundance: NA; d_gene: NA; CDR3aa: CASSSRGSRDEAFF; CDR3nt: TGTGCCAGCAGTTCCCGCGGGAGTCGGGATGAAGCTTTCTTT
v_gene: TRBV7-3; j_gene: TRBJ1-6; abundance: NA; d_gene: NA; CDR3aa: CASSPGEGSPLHF; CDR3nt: TGTGCCAGCAGCCCTGGAGAGGGTTCACCCCTCCACTTT
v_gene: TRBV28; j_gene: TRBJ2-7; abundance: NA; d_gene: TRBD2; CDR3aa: CASLTSGSSYEQYF; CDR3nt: TGTGCCAGCTTGACTAGCGGGAGCTCCTACGAGCAGTACTTC
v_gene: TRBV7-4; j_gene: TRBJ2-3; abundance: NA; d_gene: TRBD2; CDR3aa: CASSSRTSGRPDTQYF; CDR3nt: TGTGCCAGCAGCTCCAGGACTAGCGGGCGCCCAGATACGCAGTATTTT
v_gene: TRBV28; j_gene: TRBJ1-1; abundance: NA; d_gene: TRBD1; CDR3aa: CASSEDRGVTEAFF; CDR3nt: TGTGCCAGCAGTGAAGACAGGGGCGTCACTGAAGCTTTCTTT
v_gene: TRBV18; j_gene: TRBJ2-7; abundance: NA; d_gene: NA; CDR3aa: CASSLSGYEQYF; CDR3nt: TGTGCCAGCTCACTTAGCGGCTACGAGCAGTACTTC
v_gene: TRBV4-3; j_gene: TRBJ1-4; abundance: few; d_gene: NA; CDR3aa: CASSQDLATNEKLFF; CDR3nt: TGCGCCAGCAGCCAAGACTTAGCAACTAATGAAAAACTGTTTTTT
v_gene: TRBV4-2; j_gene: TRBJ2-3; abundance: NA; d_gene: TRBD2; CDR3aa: CASSQGGLAGVADTQYF; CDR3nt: TGTGCCAGCAGCCAAGGGGGACTAGCGGGAGTCGCAGATACGCAGTATTTT
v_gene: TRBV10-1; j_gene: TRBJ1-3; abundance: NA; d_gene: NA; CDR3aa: CASSEGLLGSGNTIYF; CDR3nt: TGCGCCAGCAGTGAGGGCCTTCTTGGCTCTGGAAACACCATATATTTT
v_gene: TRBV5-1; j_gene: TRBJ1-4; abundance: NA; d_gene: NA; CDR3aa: CASSLVGQGEKLFF; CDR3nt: TGCGCCAGCAGCTTAGTGGGGCAGGGAGAAAAACTGTTTTTT
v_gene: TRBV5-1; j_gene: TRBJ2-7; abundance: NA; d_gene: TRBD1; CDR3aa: CASSFRDRVIEQYF; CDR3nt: TGCGCCAGCAGCTTCCGGGACAGGGTTATCGAGCAGTACTTC
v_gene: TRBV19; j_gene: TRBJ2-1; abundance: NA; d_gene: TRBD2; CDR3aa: CASSFTSGNYNEQFF; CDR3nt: TGTGCCAGTAGTTTTACTAGCGGAAACTACAATGAGCAGTTCTTC
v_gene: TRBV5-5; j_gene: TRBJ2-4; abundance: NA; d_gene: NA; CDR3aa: CASSLAEGSVQYF; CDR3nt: TGTGCCAGCAGCTTGGCGGAGGGAAGCGTTCAGTACTTC
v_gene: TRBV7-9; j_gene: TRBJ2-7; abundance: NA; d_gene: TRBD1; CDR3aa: CASSLPGTGKGPYEQYF; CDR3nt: TGTGCCAGCAGCTTACCGGGGACAGGCAAAGGGCCCTACGAGCAGTACTTC
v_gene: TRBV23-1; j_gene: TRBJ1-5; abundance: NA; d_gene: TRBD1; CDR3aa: CASSQSRQGARHVFNQPQHF; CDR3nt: TGCGCCAGCAGTCAATCGCGGCAGGGGGCGCGACATGTCTTTAATCAGCCCCAGCATTTT
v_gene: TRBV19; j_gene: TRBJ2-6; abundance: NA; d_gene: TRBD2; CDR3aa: CASSMQAGTSGANVLTF; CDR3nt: TGTGCCAGTAGTATGCAAGCGGGGACCTCTGGGGCCAACGTCCTGACTTTC
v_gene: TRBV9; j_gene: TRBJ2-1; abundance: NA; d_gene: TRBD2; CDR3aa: CASSPTTSGKDEQFF; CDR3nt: TGTGCCAGCAGCCCCACGACTAGCGGGAAGGATGAGCAGTTCTTC
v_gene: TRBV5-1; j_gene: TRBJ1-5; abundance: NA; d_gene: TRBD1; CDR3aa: CASSLGQGGNQPQHF; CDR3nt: TGCGCCAGCAGCTTGGGTCAGGGGGGCAATCAGCCCCAGCATTTT
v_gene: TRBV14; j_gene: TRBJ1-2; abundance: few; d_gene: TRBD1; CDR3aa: CASSPLGGQGTYGYTF; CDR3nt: TGTGCCAGCAGCCCCCTCGGGGGACAGGGAACCTATGGCTACACCTTC
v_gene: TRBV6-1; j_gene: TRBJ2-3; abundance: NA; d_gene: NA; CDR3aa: CASSWDMRGDTQYF; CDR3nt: TGTGCCAGCAGTTGGGACATGAGAGGAGATACGCAGTATTTT
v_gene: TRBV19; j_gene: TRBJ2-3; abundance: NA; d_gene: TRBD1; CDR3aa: CASSLRQGWGTDTQYF; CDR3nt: TGTGCCAGTAGTCTAAGACAGGGGTGGGGCACAGATACGCAGTATTTT
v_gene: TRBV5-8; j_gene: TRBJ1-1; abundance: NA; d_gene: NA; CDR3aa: CASSFSRRHSEAFF; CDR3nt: TGTGCCAGCAGCTTCTCAAGGAGGCATAGTGAAGCTTTCTTT